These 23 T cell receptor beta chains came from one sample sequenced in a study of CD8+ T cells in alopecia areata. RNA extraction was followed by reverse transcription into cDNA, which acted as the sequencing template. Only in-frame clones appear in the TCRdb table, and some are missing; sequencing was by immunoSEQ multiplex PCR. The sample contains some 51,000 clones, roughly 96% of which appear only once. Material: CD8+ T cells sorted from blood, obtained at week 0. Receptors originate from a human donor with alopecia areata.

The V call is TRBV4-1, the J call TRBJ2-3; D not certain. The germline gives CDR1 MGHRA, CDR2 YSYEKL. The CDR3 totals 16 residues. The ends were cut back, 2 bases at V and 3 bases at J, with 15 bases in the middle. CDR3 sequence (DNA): TGCGCCAGCAGCCAACCCAGCGAAATTGCGACAGATACGCAGTATTTT. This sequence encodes CASSQPSEIATDTQYF.

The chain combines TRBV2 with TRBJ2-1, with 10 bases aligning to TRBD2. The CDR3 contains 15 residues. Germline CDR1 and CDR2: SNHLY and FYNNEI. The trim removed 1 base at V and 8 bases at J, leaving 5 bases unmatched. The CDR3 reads CASSEDASGGYEQFF. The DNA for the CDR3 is TGTGCCAGCAGTGAAGACGCTAGCGGGGGATATGAGCAGTTCTTC. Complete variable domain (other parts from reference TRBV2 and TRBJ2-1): EPEVTQTPSHQVTQMGQEVILRCVPISNHLYFYWYRQILGQKVEFLVSFYNNEISEKSEIFDDQFSVERPDGSNFTLKIRSTKLEDSAMYFCASSEDASGGYEQFFGPGTRLTVL.

The chain's CDR3 is CASSSGESSVEKLFF. DNA for the CDR3: TGTGCCAGCAGCTCTGGGGAGTCCTCGGTTGAAAAACTGTTTTTT. The V call is TRBV7-9, the J call TRBJ1-4, with no clear D. V was clipped by 4 bases and J by 7 bases, with 16 bases between them. This CDR3 comprises 15 residues. Per the germline V gene, CDR1 is SEHNR and CDR2 is FQNEAQ (reference sequence).

The CDR3: CASSGLIEDTQYF. The CDR3 DNA reads as TGTGCCAGCAGTGGCTTAATAGAAGATACGCAGTATTTT. This chain connects TRBV6-5 to TRBJ2-3; no reliable D call. The V end was cut by 5 bases, the J end by 5 bases, with 11 bases between. CDR1 MNHEY and CDR2 SVGAGI come from the germline V gene. The CDR3 is 13 residues long.

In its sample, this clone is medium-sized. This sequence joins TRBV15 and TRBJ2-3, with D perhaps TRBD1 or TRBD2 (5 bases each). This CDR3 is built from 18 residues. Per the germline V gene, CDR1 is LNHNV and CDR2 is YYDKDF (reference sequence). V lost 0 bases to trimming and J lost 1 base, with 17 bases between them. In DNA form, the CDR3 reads TGTGCCACCAGCAGAGATTCACCGGGGACGGTTCGCACAGATACGCAGTATTTT. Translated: CATSRDSPGTVRTDTQYF. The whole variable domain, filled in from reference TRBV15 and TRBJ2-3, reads DAMVIQNPRYQVTQFGKPVTLSCSQTLNHNVMYWYQQKSSQAPKLLFHYYDKDFNNEADTPDNFQSRRPNTSFCFLDIRSPGLGDTAMYLCATSRDSPGTVRTDTQYFGPGTRLTVL.

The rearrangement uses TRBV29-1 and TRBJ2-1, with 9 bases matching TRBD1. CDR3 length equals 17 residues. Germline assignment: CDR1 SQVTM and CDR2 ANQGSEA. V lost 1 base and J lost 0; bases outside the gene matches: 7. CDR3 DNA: TGCAGCGTTGAAGGCCAGGACAGGGGAAGCTCCTACAATGAGCAGTTCTTC. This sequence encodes CSVEGQDRGSSYNEQFF.

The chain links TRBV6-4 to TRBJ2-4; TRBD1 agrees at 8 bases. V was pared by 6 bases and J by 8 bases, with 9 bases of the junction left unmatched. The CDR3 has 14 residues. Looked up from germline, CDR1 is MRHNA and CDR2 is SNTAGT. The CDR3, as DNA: TGTGCCAGCAGCCCTCAGGGGGCAGAAGACATTCAGTACTTC. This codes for CASSPQGAEDIQYF.

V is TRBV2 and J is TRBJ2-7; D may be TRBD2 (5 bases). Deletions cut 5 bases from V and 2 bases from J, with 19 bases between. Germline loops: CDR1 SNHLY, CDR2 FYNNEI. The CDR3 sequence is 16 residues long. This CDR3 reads CASSYSLEVPTYEQYF. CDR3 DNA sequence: TGTGCCAGCAGTTACTCGTTGGAGGTCCCGACCTACGAGCAGTACTTC.

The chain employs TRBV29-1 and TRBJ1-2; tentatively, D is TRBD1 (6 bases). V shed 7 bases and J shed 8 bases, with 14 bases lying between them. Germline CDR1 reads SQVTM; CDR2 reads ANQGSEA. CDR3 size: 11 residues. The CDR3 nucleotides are TGCAGCGCCCTCATGGGGGGCGGCTACACCTTC. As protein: CSALMGGGYTF.

DNA for the CDR3: TGTGCCAGCAGCTTAGTTAGCGGGGGGGCCACAGATACGCAGTATTTT. Encoded protein: CASSLVSGGATDTQYF. The chain has TRBV7-2 and TRBJ2-3; TRBD2 matches at 11 bases. Germline V lookup: CDR1 SGHTA, CDR2 FQGNSA. V was pared by 1 base and J by 2 bases, with 2 bases of the junction left unmatched. CDR3 length: 16 amino acids.

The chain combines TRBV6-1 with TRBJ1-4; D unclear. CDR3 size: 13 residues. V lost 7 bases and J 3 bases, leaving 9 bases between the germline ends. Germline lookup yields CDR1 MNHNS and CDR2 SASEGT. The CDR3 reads CASTNEPNEKLFF. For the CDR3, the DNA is TGTGCCAGCACAAACGAGCCTAATGAAAAACTGTTTTTT.

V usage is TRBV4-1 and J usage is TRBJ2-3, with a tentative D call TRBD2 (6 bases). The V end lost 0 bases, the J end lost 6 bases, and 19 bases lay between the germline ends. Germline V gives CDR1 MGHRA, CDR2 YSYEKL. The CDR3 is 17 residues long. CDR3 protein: CASSQDSLTPEGDTQYF. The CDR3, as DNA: TGCGCCAGCAGCCAAGATTCCCTTACTCCGGAGGGTGATACGCAGTATTTT.

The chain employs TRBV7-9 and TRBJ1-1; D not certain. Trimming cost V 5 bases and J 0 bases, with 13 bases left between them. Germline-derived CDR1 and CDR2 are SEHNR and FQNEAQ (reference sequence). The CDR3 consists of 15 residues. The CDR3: CASSPGLIMNTEAFF. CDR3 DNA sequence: TGTGCCAGCAGCCCAGGACTGATTATGAACACTGAAGCTTTCTTT.

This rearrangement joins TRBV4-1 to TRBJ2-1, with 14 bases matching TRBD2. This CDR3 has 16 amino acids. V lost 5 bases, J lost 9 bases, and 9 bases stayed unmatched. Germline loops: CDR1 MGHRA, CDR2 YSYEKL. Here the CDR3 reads CASSYRLAGGPGEQFF. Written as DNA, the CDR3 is TGCGCCAGCAGCTACAGACTAGCGGGGGGGCCAGGTGAGCAGTTCTTC.

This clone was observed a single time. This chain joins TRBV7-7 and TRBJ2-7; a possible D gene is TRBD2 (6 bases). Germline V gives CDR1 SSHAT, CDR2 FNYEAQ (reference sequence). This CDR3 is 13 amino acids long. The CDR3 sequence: CASAAGLGSEQYF. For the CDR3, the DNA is TGTGCTAGCGCAGCAGGGCTCGGGAGCGAGCAGTACTTC. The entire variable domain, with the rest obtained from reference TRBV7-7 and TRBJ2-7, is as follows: GAGVSQSPRYKVTKRGQDVTLRCDPISSHATLYWYQQALGQGPEFLTYFNYEAQPDKSGLPSDRFSAERPEGSISTLTIQRTEQRDSAMYRCASAAGLGSEQYFGPGTRLTVT.

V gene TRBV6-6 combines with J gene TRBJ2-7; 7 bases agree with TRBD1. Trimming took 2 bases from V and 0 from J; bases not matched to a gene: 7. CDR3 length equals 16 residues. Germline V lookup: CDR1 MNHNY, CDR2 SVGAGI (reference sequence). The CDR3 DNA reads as TGTGCCAGCAGTTACCCAGACCGACAGGGCTCCTACGAGCAGTACTTC. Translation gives CASSYPDRQGSYEQYF.

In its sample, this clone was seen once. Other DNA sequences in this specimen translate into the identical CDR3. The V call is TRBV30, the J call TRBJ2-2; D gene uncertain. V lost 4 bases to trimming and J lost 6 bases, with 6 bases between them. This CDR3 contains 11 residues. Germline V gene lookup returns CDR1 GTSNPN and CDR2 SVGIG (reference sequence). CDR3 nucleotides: TGTGCCTGGACCTTTCCCGGGGAGCTGTTTTTT. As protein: CAWTFPGELFF.

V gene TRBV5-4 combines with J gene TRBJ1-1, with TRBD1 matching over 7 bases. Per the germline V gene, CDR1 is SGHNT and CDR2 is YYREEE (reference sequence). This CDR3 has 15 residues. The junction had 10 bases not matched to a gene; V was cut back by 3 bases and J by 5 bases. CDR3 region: CASSWRQGGSTEAFF. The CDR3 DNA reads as TGTGCCAGCAGCTGGAGGCAGGGGGGTTCAACTGAAGCTTTCTTT.

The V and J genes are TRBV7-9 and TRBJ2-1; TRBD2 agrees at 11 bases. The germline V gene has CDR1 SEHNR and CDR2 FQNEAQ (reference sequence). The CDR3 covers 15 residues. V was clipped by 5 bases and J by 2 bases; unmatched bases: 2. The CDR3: CASSQLAGAYNEQFF. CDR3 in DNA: TGTGCCAGCAGCCAACTAGCGGGGGCCTACAATGAGCAGTTCTTC.

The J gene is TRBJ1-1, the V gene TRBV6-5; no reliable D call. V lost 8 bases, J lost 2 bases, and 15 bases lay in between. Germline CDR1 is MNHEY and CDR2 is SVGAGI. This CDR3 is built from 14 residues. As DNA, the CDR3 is TGTGCCAGCCACCTCTACAAGACTAACACTGAAGCTTTCTTT. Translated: CASHLYKTNTEAFF.

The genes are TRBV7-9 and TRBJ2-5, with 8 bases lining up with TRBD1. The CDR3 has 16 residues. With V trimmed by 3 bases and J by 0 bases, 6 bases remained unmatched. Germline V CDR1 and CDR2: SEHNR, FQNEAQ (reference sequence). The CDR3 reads CASSFPTGEYQETQYF. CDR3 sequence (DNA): TGTGCCAGCAGCTTCCCGACAGGGGAGTACCAAGAGACCCAGTACTTC.

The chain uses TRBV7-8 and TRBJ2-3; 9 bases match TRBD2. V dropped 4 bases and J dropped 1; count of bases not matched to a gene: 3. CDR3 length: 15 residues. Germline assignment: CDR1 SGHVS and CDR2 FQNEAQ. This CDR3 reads CASSSRLAGTDTQYF. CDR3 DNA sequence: TGTGCCAGCAGCTCAAGACTAGCGGGCACAGATACGCAGTATTTT. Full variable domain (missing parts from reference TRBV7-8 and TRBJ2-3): GAGVSQSPRYKVAKRGQDVALRCDPISGHVSLFWYQQALGQGPEFLTYFQNEAQLDKSGLPSDRFFAERPEGSVSTLKIQRTQQEDSAVYLCASSSRLAGTDTQYFGPGTRLTVL.

The CDR3 protein is CATSTTSGGEYEQYF. CDR3 DNA sequence: TGTGCCACCAGCACCACTAGCGGGGGGGAGTACGAGCAGTACTTC. The rearrangement uses TRBV15 and TRBJ2-7; 13 nucleotides line up with TRBD2. Germline V gene data show CDR1 as LNHNV and CDR2 as YYDKDF (reference sequence). The CDR3 is 15 residues long. V lost 4 bases and J lost 4; bases outside the gene matches: 4. The entire variable domain, with the rest obtained from reference TRBV15 and TRBJ2-7, is as follows: DAMVIQNPRYQVTQFGKPVTLSCSQTLNHNVMYWYQQKSSQAPKLLFHYYDKDFNNEADTPDNFQSRRPNTSFCFLDIRSPGLGDTAMYLCATSTTSGGEYEQYFGPGTRLTVT.